This T cell receptor beta chain was captured by sequencing in a study of cytomegalovirus exposure and HLA in healthy donors. Study-level points and caveats: There were a few CMV-associated chains whose specificity for CMV antigens was confirmed in vitro. Later, TCR association rates were found to vary by HLA locus, highest for DRB1 and lowest for HLA-C. CMV serostatus was the sole immune exposure information available.

60 Vbeta and 13 Jbeta primers were used in PCR. Under the authors' procedure: Unique TCR beta chains totaled roughly 79 million in a later count, with roughly 11 million of them shared. The data were produced by immunoSEQ multiplex PCR, yet TCRdb's version contains in-frame clones alone and is incomplete. The D gene and trimming were derived from the DNA, and the V and J assignments and clone size from that table. Among some 150,000 clones, around 68% were seen once, and the ten largest hold around 1.9%. The sample holds one count of this clone. The antigen remains undetermined. CDR3 length: 16 residues. Germline loops: CDR1 SGHVS, CDR2 FQNEAQ. The trim removed 4 bases at V and 8 bases at J, leaving 11 bases unmatched.

J is TRBJ2-1 and V is TRBV7-8, with 10 positions matching TRBD2. The clonotype was recovered from a man aged 30 to 39 in good health and CMV-seronegative. Material for sequencing was PBMCs. CDR3 in DNA: TGTGCCAGCAGCTCACTTCAGCGGGGGGGCCAGGATGAGCAGTTCTTC. Protein sequence: CASSSLQRGGQDEQFF.